This passage covers 14 T cell receptor beta chains from one sample sequenced in a study of blood T cell repertoires in COVID-19. Data came from immunoSEQ multiplex PCR; TCRdb stores just in-frame clones and leaves some out. The table lists a few hundred thousand clones, more than 85% of them singletons. The sequenced material came from PBMCs or T cells enriched from blood (not recorded which). Receptors were obtained from a young woman who had recovered from COVID-19.

This clone was detected only a few times. This rearrangement joins TRBV28 to TRBJ1-2, with 9 bases fitting TRBD1. This CDR3 spans 14 amino acids. The V segment lost 6 bases and the J segment 8 bases; nucleotides outside the gene matches: 10. Looked up from germline, CDR1 is MDHEN and CDR2 is SYDVKM. The CDR3 coding sequence is TGTGCCAGCAGCCACCTCGACAGGGGGGACGGCTACACCTTC. The encoded protein is CASSHLDRGDGYTF.

J is TRBJ1-4 and V is TRBV28, with D maybe TRBD1 (5 bases). There are 15 residues in the CDR3. V was shortened by 1 base and J by 3 bases, with 9 bases between the two germline ends. The V gene's germline CDR1 is MDHEN and CDR2 SYDVKM. The CDR3 region is CASSLYAGPNEKLFF. The CDR3 DNA reads TGTGCCAGCAGTTTATATGCAGGGCCTAATGAAAAACTGTTTTTT.

This chain joins TRBV10-2 and TRBJ2-7; TRBD2 aligns across 8 bases. The CDR3 has 15 residues. Trimming at V came to 2 bases and at J to 0 bases, leaving 3 bases not matched to a gene. Germline assignment: CDR1 WSHSY and CDR2 SAAADI. The CDR3 protein is CASSEASGSSYEQYF. The CDR3 nucleotides are TGCGCCAGCAGTGAGGCGAGCGGGAGCTCCTACGAGCAGTACTTC.

J is TRBJ1-5 and V is TRBV28, with a weak D call TRBD1 (5 bases). The germline V gene encodes CDR1 MDHEN and CDR2 SYDVKM. Trimming stripped 0 bases from V and 0 bases from J, with 9 bases between. This CDR3 has 16 amino acids. The CDR3 nucleotides are TGTGCCAGCAGTTTATGGGTAGGGGTTAGCAATCAGCCCCAGCATTTT. Its protein is CASSLWVGVSNQPQHF.

The chain uses TRBV4-3 and TRBJ1-1; D is ambiguous. V was trimmed by 0 bases and J by 1 base, leaving 6 bases between them. The CDR3 loop spans 14 amino acids. The germline gives CDR1 LGHNA, CDR2 YSLEER. CDR3 nucleotides: TGCGCCAGCAGCCAAGAACAACAGAACACTGAAGCTTTCTTT. It specifies CASSQEQQNTEAFF.

V is TRBV3-1 (or the pseudogene TRBV3-2) and J is TRBJ2-3, with 7 bases identical to TRBD1. Germline V gives CDR1 LGHDT, CDR2 YNNKEL (reference sequence). The V segment lost 2 bases and the J segment 11 bases; nucleotides outside the gene matches: 4. The CDR3 length is 12 residues. Here the CDR3 reads CASSQWPGGQYF. The CDR3 DNA reads TGTGCCAGCAGCCAATGGCCAGGGGGGCAGTATTTT.

A single count supports this clone. The CDR3 bases are TGTGCCAGCAGCGTAGGACTAGCGGGGGCAGAGACCCAGTACTTC. Translation: CASSVGLAGAETQYF. This chain joins TRBV11-3 and TRBJ2-5; TRBD2 agrees at 13 bases. Germline CDR1 SGHNT, CDR2 YENEEA. Germline trimming cut 5 bases from V and 4 bases from J; bases unmatched to any gene: 4. This CDR3 comprises 15 residues.

V usage is TRBV7-9 and J usage is TRBJ2-7; tentative D call: TRBD1 (6 bases). Germline-derived CDR1 and CDR2 are SEHNR and FQNEAQ (reference sequence). The CDR3 totals 15 residues. V was pared by 0 bases and J by 5 bases, with 14 bases between. CDR3 sequence (DNA): TGTGCCAGCAGCTTAGCTATACAGGGCGGCCACGAGCAGTACTTC. As protein: CASSLAIQGGHEQYF.

V is TRBV19 and J is TRBJ2-7; TRBD1 aligns across 9 bases. V was clipped by 5 bases and J by 3 bases; unmatched bases: 2. Germline CDR1 LNHDA, CDR2 SQIVND (reference sequence). This CDR3 has 13 amino acids. CDR3 region: CASSDRGSYEQYF. The CDR3 region has the DNA TGTGCCAGTAGTGACAGGGGGAGCTACGAGCAGTACTTC.

The table lists this clone with a few counts. This chain links TRBV9 with TRBJ1-6; D is undetermined. V dropped 2 bases and J dropped 7 bases, with 16 bases sitting between them. The CDR3 sequence is 16 residues long. Per germline, CDR1 SGDLS and CDR2 YYNGEE. CDR3 sequence (DNA): TGTGCCAGCAGCGTTTTCGGAGACCCAGCAAATTCACCCCTCCACTTT. Translating it yields CASSVFGDPANSPLHF.

This chain joins TRBV24-1 and TRBJ2-7; perhaps TRBD2 as D (5 bases). V dropped 9 bases and J dropped 0 bases, with 11 bases sitting between them. The CDR3 runs to 13 residues. Germline V gene sequence: CDR1 KGHDR, CDR2 SFDVKD. The chain's CDR3 is CATQGLTSYEQYF. CDR3 in DNA: TGTGCCACCCAAGGACTTACCTCCTACGAGCAGTACTTC.

This rearrangement joins TRBV7-9 to TRBJ1-2; 7 bases are a match to TRBD1. After removal of 7 bases from V and 6 bases from J, the junction contained 8 bases not matched to a gene. The CDR3 runs 13 residues. Germline CDR1 is SEHNR and CDR2 is FQNEAQ (reference sequence). The CDR3 nucleotides read TGTGCCAGCACCTCGATAACAGGGGATGGCTACACCTTC. Protein sequence: CASTSITGDGYTF.

The chain employs TRBV6-5 and TRBJ2-5; the match to TRBD1 covers 8 bases. Trimming removed 6 bases from V and 7 bases from J; junction bases left unmatched: 7. The CDR3 length is 13 residues. Germline V CDR1 and CDR2: MNHEY, SVGAGI. Here the CDR3 DNA reads TGTGCCAGCAGGCTACAGGGGGTCGGGACCCAGTACTTC. Its translation is CASRLQGVGTQYF.

The V and J genes are TRBV14 and TRBJ2-5; 9 bases map to TRBD2. V gave up 5 bases and J gave up 5 bases; unmatched junction bases: 12. Germline values: CDR1 SGHDN, CDR2 FVKESK. The CDR3 is made up of 16 amino acids. The CDR3 protein is CASSSSGASGTETQYF. CDR3 bases: TGTGCCAGCAGCTCATCGGGGGCTAGCGGGACGGAGACCCAGTACTTC.